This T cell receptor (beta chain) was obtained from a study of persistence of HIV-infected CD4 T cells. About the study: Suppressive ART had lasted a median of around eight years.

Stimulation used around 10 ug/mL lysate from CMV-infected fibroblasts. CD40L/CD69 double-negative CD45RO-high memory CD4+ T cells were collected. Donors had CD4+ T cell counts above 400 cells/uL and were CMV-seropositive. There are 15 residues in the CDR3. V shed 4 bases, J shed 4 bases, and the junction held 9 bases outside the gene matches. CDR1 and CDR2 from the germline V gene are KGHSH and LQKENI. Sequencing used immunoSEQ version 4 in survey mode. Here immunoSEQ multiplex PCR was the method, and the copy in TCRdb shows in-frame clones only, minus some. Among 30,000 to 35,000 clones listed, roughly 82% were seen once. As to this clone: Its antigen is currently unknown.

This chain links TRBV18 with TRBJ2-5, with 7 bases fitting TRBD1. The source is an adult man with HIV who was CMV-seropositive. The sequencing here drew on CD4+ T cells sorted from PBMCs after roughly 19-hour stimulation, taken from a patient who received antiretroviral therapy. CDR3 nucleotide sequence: TGTGCCAGCTCACTGGCGACAGGGATCCTAGAGACCCAGTACTTC. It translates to CASSLATGILETQYF.